This T cell receptor (beta chain) was profiled in a study of blood T cell repertoires in COVID-19. Study context: COVID-19 samples collected from the United States, Italy and Spain covered acute and convalescent phases.

Trimming pared 4 bases from V and 3 bases from J, leaving 12 bases between. Germline V gene data show CDR1 as GTSNPN and CDR2 as SVGIG (reference sequence). CDR3 length: 14 amino acids. The data were produced by immunoSEQ multiplex PCR, yet TCRdb's version contains in-frame clones alone and is incomplete. Of about 73,000 clones detected, roughly 89% appear once; the ten largest clones hold about 9.2%. The clonotype comes from an elderly man with acute or convalescent COVID-19. Sequences were obtained from peripheral blood. The chain links TRBV30 to TRBJ2-2; possibly TRBD1 for D (8 bases). CDR3 DNA: TGTGCCTGGAAACAGGGGGGGGACACCGGGGAGCTGTTTTTT. It is translated as CAWKQGGDTGELFF.